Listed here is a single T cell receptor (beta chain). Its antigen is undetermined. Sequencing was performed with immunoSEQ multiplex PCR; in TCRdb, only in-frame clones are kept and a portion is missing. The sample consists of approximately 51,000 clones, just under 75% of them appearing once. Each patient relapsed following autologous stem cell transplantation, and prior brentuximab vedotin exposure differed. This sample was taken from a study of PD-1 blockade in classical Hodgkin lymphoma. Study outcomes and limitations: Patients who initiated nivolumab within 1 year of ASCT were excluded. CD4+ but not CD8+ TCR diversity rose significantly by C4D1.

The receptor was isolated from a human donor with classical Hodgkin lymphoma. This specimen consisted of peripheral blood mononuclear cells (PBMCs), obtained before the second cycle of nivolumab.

As DNA, the CDR3 is TGTGCCATCAGTACAGGGGGCGCTTGGGACACTGAAGCTTTCTTT. This codes for CAISTGGAWDTEAFF. The chain couples TRBV10-3 to TRBJ1-1, with 9 positions matching TRBD1. CDR3 length: 15 amino acids. Per germline, CDR1 ENHRY and CDR2 SYGVKD. J was trimmed by 3 bases and V by 5 bases; bases with no gene match: 7.